This TCR beta chain appears in the sequencing data of a study of cytomegalovirus exposure and HLA in healthy donors. Study-level points and caveats: Later analysis placed DRB1 highest and HLA-C lowest in TCR association rates, which differed by HLA locus. High specificity and sensitivity for cytomegalovirus status were reported for the classifier.

This clone was detected only once. Its matching antigen is unknown. PCR involved 60 Vbeta and 13 Jbeta primers. Method: immunoSEQ multiplex PCR; TCRdb's copy keeps in-frame clones and lacks some. Here the sample spans approximately 290,000 clones, about 80% being singletons. The material sequenced was PBMCs. The receptor's source is a girl aged 2-10 years in good health and CMV-seronegative.

The CDR3 DNA reads as TGTGCCAGCACCTCGGGACAGGGGTCAAGTTCACCCCTCCACTTT. It specifies CASTSGQGSSSPLHF. The J gene is TRBJ1-6, the V gene TRBV28; 10 bases align to TRBD1. With V trimmed by 7 bases and J by 9 bases, 9 bases remained unmatched. Looked up from germline, CDR1 is MDHEN and CDR2 is SYDVKM. CDR3 size: 15 residues.